The rows below give T cell receptor beta chains drawn from one sample of a study of T cells in Graves' hyperthyroidism and ophthalmopathy. TCRdb re-called the multiplex PCR reads through MiXCR, storing one row per CDR3 protein. There are about 300,000 distinct CDR3 sequences in the sample; roughly 19% occur only once, and under 45% lies in the top ten. The sequenced material came from blood. The receptors were sampled from a middle-aged man with Graves' ophthalmopathy. Both conserved end residues are part of each CDR3. D genes are given only for firm matches. A clone size is listed for some rows: how often the clone was seen (once, few, many), or a class if it is expanded.

j_call clone_size v_call d_call cdr3_nt cdr3_aa
TRBJ2-3 many TRBV15 . TGTGCCACCAGCAGAGATCTGGGCCACACAGATACGCAGTATTTT CATSRDLGHTDTQYF
TRBJ2-1 many TRBV7-3 TRBD2 TGTGCCAGCAGCTTAGTTGGGACTAGCGGGAGGAGCTACAATGAGCAGTTCTTC CASSLVGTSGRSYNEQFF
TRBJ1-1 many TRBV20-1 . TGCAGTGCTAGCGTCACTGAAGCTTTCTTT CSASVTEAFF
TRBJ2-7 many TRBV7-2 . TGTGCCAGCAGCCGGGGCGGGGAGCAGTACTTC CASSRGGEQYF
TRBJ2-3 many TRBV20-1 TRBD2 TGCAGTGCTAGAGGGAAGGAAACTAGCGGGGTGAGGGCTAGCACAGATACGCAGTATTTT CSARGKETSGVRASTDTQYF
TRBJ2-7 . TRBV30 . TGTGCCTGGAGTTACGGGACACCTTCCTACGAGCAGTACTTC CAWSYGTPSYEQYF
TRBJ1-4 few TRBV11-2 TRBD1 TGTGCCAGCAGCATCAGGGGGAACGATGAAAAACTGTTTTTT CASSIRGNDEKLFF
TRBJ2-7 . TRBV29-1 TRBD1 TGCAGCGTGCGTTCCGGGACAGGGCTCTACGAGCAGTACTTC CSVRSGTGLYEQYF
TRBJ1-5 medium-sized TRBV5-5 . TGTGCCAGCAGCTTGACTGAGGGAAATCAGCCCCAGCATTTT CASSLTEGNQPQHF
TRBJ1-2 . TRBV6-1 TRBD1 TGTGCCAGCAGCGGCAGGGGGTACTATGGCTACACCTTC CASSGRGYYGYTF
TRBJ2-3 . TRBV27 . TGTGCCAGCAGTCCTCTATCACTCACTAGCACAGATACGCAGTATTTT CASSPLSLTSTDTQYF
TRBJ2-5 . TRBV7-9 . TGTGCCAGCAGCGCCCCCTCGGGCGGCTTATTGCGGGACGAGCGGGAGACCCAGTACTTC CASSAPSGGLLRDERETQYF
TRBJ1-4 many TRBV28 . TGTGCCAGCAGTTCGGCGTTGGGGCGGCAGGAAAAACTGTTTTTT CASSSALGRQEKLFF
TRBJ2-1 . TRBV6-1 . TGTGCCAGCAAGGAGGGCCAAGAGCAGTTCTTC CASKEGQEQFF
TRBJ2-7 many TRBV29-1 TRBD2 TGCAGCGTTACTTCCGGGTTACCGGGGCTAGCGGGAGTTGGGAGCTACGAGCAGTACTTC CSVTSGLPGLAGVGSYEQYF
TRBJ1-2 . TRBV10-2 . TGCGCCAGCCGAACGTGGGATGGCTACACCTTC CASRTWDGYTF
TRBJ2-1 few TRBV5-1 . TGCGCCAGCAGCTTGGAAAGGGGGACTGTCCCCTGGAATGAGCAGTTCTTC CASSLERGTVPWNEQFF
TRBJ2-7 few TRBV27 TRBD2 TGTGCCAGCAGGCGACTAGCGGGAGCTGACGAGCAGTACTTC CASRRLAGADEQYF
TRBJ1-5 many TRBV3-1 . TGTGCCAGCAGCCTCACGAGGGGACAGCCCCAGCATTTT CASSLTRGQPQHF
TRBJ2-5 . TRBV12-3/TRBV12-4 TRBD2 TGTGCCAGCAGAGCGGGAGTCGGGGAGACCCAGTACTTC CASRAGVGETQYF
TRBJ2-5 few TRBV5-1 . TGCGCCAGCAGCTTGGCCCACAGGTTAGACCAAGAGACCCAGTACTTC CASSLAHRLDQETQYF
TRBJ2-3 once TRBV7-3 . TGTGCCAGCAGTCTCGGACCTCAGGGGGATACGCAGTATTTT CASSLGPQGDTQYF
TRBJ1-1 . TRBV2 . TGTGCCAGCAGTGTCGACGCGGCAGACACTGAAGCTTTCTTT CASSVDAADTEAFF
TRBJ1-4 many TRBV7-9 . TGTGCCAGCAGCTTAGGAACGCTCAATACTGAAAAACTGTTTTTT CASSLGTLNTEKLFF
TRBJ2-4 many TRBV2 . TGTGCCAGCAGTGAAAGTATTCACATTCAGTACTTC CASSESIHIQYF
TRBJ2-3 many TRBV24-1 TRBD2 TGTGCCACCAGTGATTTGAGCGGGAGTGGGGCAGATACGCAGTATTTT CATSDLSGSGADTQYF
TRBJ1-1 many TRBV28 . TGTGCCAGCAGTTTAAGCGGGCTGAACACTGAAGCTTTCTTT CASSLSGLNTEAFF
TRBJ1-5 many TRBV4-1 TRBD1 TGCGCCAGCAGCCAAGACGGGACAGGGCGCAATCAGCCCCAGCATTTT CASSQDGTGRNQPQHF
TRBJ2-7 . TRBV7-8 . TGTGCCAGCAGCTCTGGGCCCGTCTACGAGCAGTACTTC CASSSGPVYEQYF
TRBJ2-3 . TRBV6-5 . TGTGCCAGCAGTTACTCGCGGGGTACAGATACGCAGTATTTT CASSYSRGTDTQYF
TRBJ2-1 . TRBV7-9 TRBD2 TGTGCCAGCAGCTGGCTAGCGGGAGGGTACAATGAGCAGTTCTTC CASSWLAGGYNEQFF
TRBJ2-2 once TRBV6-1 . TGTGCCAGCAATGCGGCCGGGTTAGGGTCCGGGGAGCTGTTTTTT CASNAAGLGSGELFF
TRBJ2-1 few TRBV14 . TGTGCCAGCAGCCAAGATATCGGAGGATACAATGAGCAGTTCTTC CASSQDIGGYNEQFF
TRBJ2-7 many TRBV11-1 . TGTGCCAGCAGCTTAGTAGGACTACCTCCCTACGAGCAGTACTTC CASSLVGLPPYEQYF
TRBJ2-1 many TRBV20-1 . TGCAGTGCTAGATCAGGGTCGGCTGACAATGAGCAGTTCTTC CSARSGSADNEQFF
TRBJ2-1 . TRBV11-2 . TGTGCCAGCAGTTTAGGACACTCTTCCAATGAGCAGTTCTTC CASSLGHSSNEQFF
TRBJ2-7 many TRBV5-1 . TGCGCCAGCAGCTTGGGGCAGGGAAAATCCTACGAGCAGTACTTC CASSLGQGKSYEQYF
TRBJ2-1 many TRBV6-4 TRBD1 TGTGCCAGCAGTGAACAGGGGGGTACGAATGAGCAGTTCTTC CASSEQGGTNEQFF
TRBJ2-7 few TRBV28 TRBD2 TGTGCCAGCAGCTACGGACTAGCGGGAGGGTCCTACGAGCAGTACTTC CASSYGLAGGSYEQYF
TRBJ2-1 few TRBV5-4 TRBD2 TGTGCCAGCAGCCCCTCCGGGACTAGCGGTTTTGAGCAGTTCTTC CASSPSGTSGFEQFF
TRBJ2-2 . TRBV19 . TGTGCCAGTAGACAGGGCCACGGGGAGCTGTTTTTT CASRQGHGELFF
TRBJ2-7 . TRBV4-1 . TGCGCCAGCAGCCTATCTCGGGACACAACACCTAGCGGCCCCTACAAGCAGTACTTC CASSLSRDTTPSGPYKQYF
TRBJ2-7 many TRBV29-1 TRBD2 TGCAGCGTTGCGGGTGCGGGGGACGGGGAATTCTACGAGCAGTACTTC CSVAGAGDGEFYEQYF
TRBJ2-3 many TRBV7-2 . TGTGCCAGCAGCTCCCCTGACGTAATCGGGCAGGGGGGGAACACAGATACGCAGTATTTT CASSSPDVIGQGGNTDTQYF
TRBJ1-1 many TRBV20-1 . TGCAGTGCTCCCTCCGGGGGGAACACTGAAGCTTTCTTT CSAPSGGNTEAFF